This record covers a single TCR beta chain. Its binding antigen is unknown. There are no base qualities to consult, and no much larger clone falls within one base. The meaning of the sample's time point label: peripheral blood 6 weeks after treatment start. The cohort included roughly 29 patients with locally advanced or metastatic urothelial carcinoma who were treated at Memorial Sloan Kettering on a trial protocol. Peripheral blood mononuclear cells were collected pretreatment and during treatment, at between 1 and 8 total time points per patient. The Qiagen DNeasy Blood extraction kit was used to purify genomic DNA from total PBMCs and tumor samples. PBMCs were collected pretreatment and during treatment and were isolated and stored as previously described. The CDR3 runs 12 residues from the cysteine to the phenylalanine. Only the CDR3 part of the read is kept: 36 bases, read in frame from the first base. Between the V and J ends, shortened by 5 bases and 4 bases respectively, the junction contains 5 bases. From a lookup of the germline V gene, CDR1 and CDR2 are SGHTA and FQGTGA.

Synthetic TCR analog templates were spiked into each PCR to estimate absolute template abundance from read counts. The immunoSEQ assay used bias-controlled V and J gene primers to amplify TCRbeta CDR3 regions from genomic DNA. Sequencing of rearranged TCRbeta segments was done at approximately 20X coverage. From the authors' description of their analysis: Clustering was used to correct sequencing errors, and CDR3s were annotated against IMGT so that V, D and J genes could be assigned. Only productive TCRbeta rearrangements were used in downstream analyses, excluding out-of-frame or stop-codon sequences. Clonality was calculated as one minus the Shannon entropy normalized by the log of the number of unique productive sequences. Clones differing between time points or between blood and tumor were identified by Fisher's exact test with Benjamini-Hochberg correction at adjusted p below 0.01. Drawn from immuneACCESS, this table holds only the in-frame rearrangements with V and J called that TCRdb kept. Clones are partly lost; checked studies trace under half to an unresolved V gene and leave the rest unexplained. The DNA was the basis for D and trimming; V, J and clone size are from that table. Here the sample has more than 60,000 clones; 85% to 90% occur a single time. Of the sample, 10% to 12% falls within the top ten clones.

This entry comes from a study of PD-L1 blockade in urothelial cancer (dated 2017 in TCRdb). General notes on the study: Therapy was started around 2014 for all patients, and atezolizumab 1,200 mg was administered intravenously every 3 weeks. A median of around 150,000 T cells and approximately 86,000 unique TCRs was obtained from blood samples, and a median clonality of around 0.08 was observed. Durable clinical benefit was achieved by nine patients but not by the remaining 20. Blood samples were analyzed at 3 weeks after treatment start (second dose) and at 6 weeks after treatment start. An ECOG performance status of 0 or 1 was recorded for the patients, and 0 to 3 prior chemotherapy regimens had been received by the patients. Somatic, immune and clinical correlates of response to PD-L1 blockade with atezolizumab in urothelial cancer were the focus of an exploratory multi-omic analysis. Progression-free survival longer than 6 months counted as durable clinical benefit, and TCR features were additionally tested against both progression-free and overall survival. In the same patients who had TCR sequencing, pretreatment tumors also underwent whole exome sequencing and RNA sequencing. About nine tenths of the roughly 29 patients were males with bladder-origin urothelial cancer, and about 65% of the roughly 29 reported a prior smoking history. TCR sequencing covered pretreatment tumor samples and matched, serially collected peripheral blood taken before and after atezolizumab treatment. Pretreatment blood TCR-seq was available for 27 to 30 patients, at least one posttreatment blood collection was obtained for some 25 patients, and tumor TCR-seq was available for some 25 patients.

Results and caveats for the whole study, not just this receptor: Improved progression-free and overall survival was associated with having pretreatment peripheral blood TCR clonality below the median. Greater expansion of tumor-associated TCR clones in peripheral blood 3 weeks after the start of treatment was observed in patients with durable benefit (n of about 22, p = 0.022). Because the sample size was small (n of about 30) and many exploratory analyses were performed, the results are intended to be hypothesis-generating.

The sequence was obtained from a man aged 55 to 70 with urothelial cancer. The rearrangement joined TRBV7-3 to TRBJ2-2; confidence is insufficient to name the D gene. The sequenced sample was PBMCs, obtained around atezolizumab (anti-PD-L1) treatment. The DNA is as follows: TGTGCCAGCAGCCATCCCACCGGGGAGCTGTTTTTT. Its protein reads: CASSHPTGELFF.